The 16 T cell receptor beta chains below come from one sample, sequenced in a study of cytomegalovirus exposure and HLA in healthy donors. The PCR had 60 Vbeta and 13 Jbeta primers. Method: immunoSEQ multiplex PCR; TCRdb's copy keeps in-frame clones and lacks some. This table holds under 150,000 clones, about a tenth found once. The sample taken for sequencing was PBMCs. All receptors come from a male donor in good health and CMV-seronegative.

The chain's CDR3 is CASAGRGRLTEAFF. The CDR3, as DNA: TGTGCCAGCGCCGGGAGGGGGCGGCTCACTGAAGCTTTCTTT. The gene calls are TRBV6-6 and TRBJ1-1; 7 nucleotides match TRBD1. The CDR3 spans 14 residues. V lost 8 bases and J lost 4; bases outside the gene matches: 10. Germline lookup yields CDR1 MNHNY and CDR2 SVGAGI (reference sequence).

The rearrangement joins TRBV5-1 to TRBJ2-2; a weak D match, TRBD2 (6 bases). The length of the CDR3 is 15 residues. With 3 bases removed from V and 3 bases from J, the gap between germline ends came to 12 bases. The germline CDR1 and CDR2 sequences are SGHRS and YFSETQ. DNA of the CDR3: TGCGCCAGCAGCTCGGGACTGAGGGACACCGGGGAGCTGTTTTTT. As protein: CASSSGLRDTGELFF.

This clone has just a few counts. The chain has TRBV30 and TRBJ1-1; TRBD1 matches at 8 bases. The CDR3 is made up of 13 amino acids. V was pared by 2 bases and J by 1 base, with 0 bases of the junction left unmatched. CDR1 and CDR2 (germline): GTSNPN, SVGIG (reference sequence). Written as DNA, the CDR3 is TGTGCCTGGAGTACAGGGGGGAACACTGAAGCTTTCTTT. It codes for CAWSTGGNTEAFF.

This clone was observed a few times. This chain uses TRBV4-1 with TRBJ2-2; no clear D. V lost 5 bases and J 2 bases, leaving 15 bases between the germline ends. Germline V gene sequence: CDR1 MGHRA, CDR2 YSYEKL. CDR3 length: 16 residues. In DNA form, the CDR3 reads TGCGCCAGCAGCTTGCTCTACAGCCCTAACACCGGGGAGCTGTTTTTT. This encodes CASSLLYSPNTGELFF.

The sample holds one count of this clone. V gene TRBV18 combines with J gene TRBJ2-7; 10 nucleotides match TRBD2. The V segment lost 6 bases and the J segment 0 bases; nucleotides outside the gene matches: 8. CDR1 is KGHSH, CDR2 LQKENI, per germline. This CDR3 has 16 residues. In nucleotides, the CDR3 is TGTGCCAGCTCTCGGACTAGCGGAACCCCCTCCTACGAGCAGTACTTC. Translation: CASSRTSGTPSYEQYF.

This clone was found a few times. This chain joins TRBV5-6 and TRBJ2-4; 7 positions match TRBD1. The trim removed 4 bases at V and 8 bases at J, leaving 3 bases unmatched. The length of the CDR3 is 12 residues. The germline gives CDR1 SGHDT, CDR2 YYEEEE. DNA of the CDR3: TGTGCCAGCAGCCATCAGGGGGACATTCAGTACTTC. Amino acid sequence: CASSHQGDIQYF.

This clone was observed a handful of times. The chain uses TRBV29-1 and TRBJ2-7; 11 bases fit TRBD1. The V gene end was trimmed by 5 bases and the J gene end by 1 base; junction bases not matched to a gene: 4. The CDR3 loop spans 14 amino acids. Looked up from germline, CDR1 is SQVTM and CDR2 is ANQGSEA. DNA of the CDR3: TGCAGCGTTTTCGGGACAGGGGGATCCTACGAGCAGTACTTC. Translation gives CSVFGTGGSYEQYF.

The genes are TRBV15 and TRBJ2-7; D is possibly TRBD2 (5 bases). CDR1 is LNHNV and CDR2 is YYDKDF in the germline V gene (reference sequence). The CDR3 totals 15 residues. V dropped 1 base and J dropped 3 bases, with 13 bases sitting between them. This CDR3 is CATSRVVPGSYEQYF. The CDR3 nucleotides are TGTGCCACCAGCAGAGTAGTACCGGGAAGCTACGAGCAGTACTTC.

This clone was recorded a few times. The chain joins TRBV5-1 to TRBJ2-3; possibly TRBD1 for D (6 bases). Deletions cut 4 bases from V and 4 bases from J, with 16 bases between. Looked up from germline, CDR1 is SGHRS and CDR2 is YFSETQ. CDR3 length: 15 residues. The CDR3 is CASSPHEGVADTQYF. The CDR3 coding sequence is TGCGCCAGCAGCCCCCACGAGGGGGTCGCAGATACGCAGTATTTT.

This clone occurred a few times. CDR3 loop: CASRAASENQPQHF. In DNA, the CDR3 is TGTGCCAGCAGGGCCGCCAGCGAAAATCAGCCCCAGCATTTT. V gene TRBV6-5 combines with J gene TRBJ1-5; D is ambiguous. Trimming took 6 bases from V and 4 from J, leaving 13 bases between them. The CDR3 is 14 residues long. Germline V gene data show CDR1 as MNHEY and CDR2 as SVGAGI.

V is TRBV30 and J is TRBJ2-7, with TRBD1 matching over 8 bases. Per the germline V gene, CDR1 is GTSNPN and CDR2 is SVGIG (reference sequence). The CDR3 is 12 residues long. J lost 6 bases, V lost 0 bases, and 1 base had no gene match. In DNA, the CDR3 is TGTGCCTGGAGTGTACAGGGGGGCGAGCAGTACTTC. This translates into CAWSVQGGEQYF.

This clone has only a few counts. The V call is TRBV18, the J call TRBJ1-1, with 8 nucleotides matching TRBD1. CDR3 length equals 13 residues. Germline V gene data show CDR1 as KGHSH and CDR2 as LQKENI. The junction had 4 bases not matched to a gene; V was cut back by 5 bases and J by 5 bases. The CDR3 sequence: CASSSRDRTEAFF. The CDR3 nucleotides are TGTGCCAGCTCATCCCGGGACAGGACTGAAGCTTTCTTT.

This clone counts as medium-sized. The CDR3 DNA reads TGTGCCAGCAGCGTGACAGGGAACTACGAGCAGTACTTC. Its translation: CASSVTGNYEQYF. The rearrangement links TRBV5-8 to TRBJ2-7; 7 bases are a match to TRBD1. Germline trimming cut 4 bases from V and 3 bases from J; bases unmatched to any gene: 4. The CDR3 sequence is 13 residues long. Germline assignment: CDR1 SGHTS and CDR2 YDEGEE.

This clone was observed a few times. V and J are TRBV29-1 and TRBJ2-1; D possibly corresponds to TRBD2 (5 bases). Germline CDR1 is SQVTM and CDR2 is ANQGSEA. The V gene lost 1 base and the J gene lost 1 base, with 8 bases spanning the gap. This CDR3 has 14 residues. The CDR3 spells CSVEVRESYNEQFF. The DNA of the CDR3 is TGCAGCGTTGAAGTTCGGGAATCCTACAATGAGCAGTTCTTC.

This clone has a handful of counts. The chain is built from TRBV6-5 and TRBJ2-2; 7 bases fit TRBD1. V lost 7 bases to trimming and J lost 2 bases; unmatched junction nucleotides: 7. The CDR3 length is 15 residues. Germline V gives CDR1 MNHEY, CDR2 SVGAGI. The CDR3 DNA follows: TGTGCCAGCAACTCCGGGACAGTAAACACCGGGGAGCTGTTTTTT. Its translation is CASNSGTVNTGELFF.

This clone was seen a handful of times. The rearrangement joins TRBV6-5 to TRBJ2-7; 10 bases line up with TRBD1. The germline CDR1 and CDR2 sequences are MNHEY and SVGAGI. V trimming: 6 bases; J trimming: 1 base; junction bases outside the gene matches: 6. The CDR3 length is 15 residues. CDR3: CASSRQGAKSYEQYF. As DNA, the CDR3 is TGTGCCAGCAGCCGACAGGGGGCGAAGTCCTACGAGCAGTACTTC.